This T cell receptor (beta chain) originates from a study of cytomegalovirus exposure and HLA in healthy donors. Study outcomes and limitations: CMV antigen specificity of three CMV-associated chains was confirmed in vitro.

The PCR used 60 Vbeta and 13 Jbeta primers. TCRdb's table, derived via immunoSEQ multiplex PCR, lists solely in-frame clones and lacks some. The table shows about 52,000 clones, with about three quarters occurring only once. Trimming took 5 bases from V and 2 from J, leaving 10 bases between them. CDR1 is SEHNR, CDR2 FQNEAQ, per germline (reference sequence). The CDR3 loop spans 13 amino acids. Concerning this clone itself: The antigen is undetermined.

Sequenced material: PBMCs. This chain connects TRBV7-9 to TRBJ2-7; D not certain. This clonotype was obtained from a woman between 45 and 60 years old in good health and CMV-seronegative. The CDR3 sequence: CASSRGGTYEQYF. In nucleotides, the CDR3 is TGTGCCAGCAGCCGCGGCGGAACCTACGAGCAGTACTTC.